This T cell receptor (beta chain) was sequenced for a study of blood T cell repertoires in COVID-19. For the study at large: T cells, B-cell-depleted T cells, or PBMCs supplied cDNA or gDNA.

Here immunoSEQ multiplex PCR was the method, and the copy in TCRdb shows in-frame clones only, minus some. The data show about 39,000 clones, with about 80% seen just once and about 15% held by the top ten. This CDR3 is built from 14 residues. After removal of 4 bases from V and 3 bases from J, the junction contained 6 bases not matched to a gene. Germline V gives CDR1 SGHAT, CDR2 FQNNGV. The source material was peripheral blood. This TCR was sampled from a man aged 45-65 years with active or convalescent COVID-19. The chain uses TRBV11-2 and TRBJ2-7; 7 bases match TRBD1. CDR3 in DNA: TGTGCCAGCAGCTCGATAGACAGGGTCTACGAGCAGTACTTC. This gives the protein CASSSIDRVYEQYF. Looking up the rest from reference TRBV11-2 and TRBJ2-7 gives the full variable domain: EAGVAQSPRYKIIEKRQSVAFWCNPISGHATLYWYQQILGQGPKLLIQFQNNGVVDDSQLPKDRFSAERLKGVDSTLKIQPAKLEDSAVYLCASSSIDRVYEQYFGPGTRLTVT.